Ten or more counts support the clone carrying this TCR beta chain. The data belong to a study of molecular identifiers for immune sequencing clone quantification. CDR3 length equals 14 residues. CDR1 is SGHKS, CDR2 YYEKEE, per germline (reference sequence). V lost 1 base and J 3 bases, leaving 10 bases between the germline ends. Each CDR3 protein is one row after TCRdb ran MiXCR on the PCR reads. Among just over 95,000 distinct CDR3 sequences, approximately 24% were seen once, and the ten largest hold roughly 1%. The genes are TRBV5-5 and TRBJ2-5, with D possibly matching TRBD1 (6 bases). This TCR was sampled from a human donor in good health. Some libraries in this study had Jurkat cell RNA spiked in. The sample taken for sequencing was naive CD8+ T cells from blood, with Jurkat cell RNA spiked in. Stated subset: FACS-sorted CD8+CD4-CCR7+CD45RA+ naive T cells. The CDR3 DNA follows: TGTGCCAGCAGCTTGTACTCAGGGGAAGAGACCCAGTACTTC. Encoded protein: CASSLYSGEETQYF.